One and the same sample provided the 13 T cell receptor beta chains below, sequenced in a study of T cells expressing NK-cell markers. TCRdb re-called the 5' RACE reads and shows each CDR3 protein once, DNA omitted. The listing records about 260,000 distinct CDR3 sequences. The source material was blood T cells: a sorted CD56 or NKG2C T cell subset, CD4+ or CD8+ T cells, or bulk PBMC T cells (not recorded which). The receptor source for this set is a man younger than 30 in good health.

The V gene is TRBV18, the J gene TRBJ1-2; lacking DNA, the TRBD1 call made by TCRdb goes unchecked. The germline V gene encodes CDR1 KGHSH and CDR2 LQKENI. The CDR3 has 19 amino acids. CDR3 region: CASSPPFIQGVKANYGYTF.

The chain recombines TRBV12-3 or TRBV12-4 with TRBJ1-6. The CDR3 has 13 residues. CDR3: CASQARLGSPLHF.

The chain has TRBV5-5 and TRBJ2-1; without DNA, the TCRdb call of TRBD1 cannot be checked. The CDR3 consists of 16 residues. Germline CDR1 reads SGHKS; CDR2 reads YYEKEE (reference sequence). CDR3 loop: CASTSVTGAPVYEQFF.

The genes are TRBV5-1 and TRBJ1-3. This CDR3 spans 16 amino acids. Germline V gives CDR1 SGHRS, CDR2 YFSETQ. Here the CDR3 reads CASSLRTLASGNTIYF. The whole variable domain, remainder taken from reference TRBV5-1 and TRBJ1-3, is KAGVTQTPRYLIKTRGQQVTLSCSPISGHRSVSWYQQTPGQGLQFLFEYFSETQRNKGNFPGRFSGRQFSNSRSEMNVSTLELGDSALYLCASSLRTLASGNTIYFGEGSWLTVV.

The V gene is TRBV7-8, the J gene TRBJ1-5; TCRdb selects TRBD1, and the lack of DNA leaves this call unchecked. This CDR3 has 15 amino acids. In germline, CDR1 is SGHVS, CDR2 FQNEAQ. CDR3 in amino acids: CASSPPAVQGQPQHF.

V gene TRBV4-2 combines with J gene TRBJ2-3; the D call of TRBD2 rests on TCRdb alone, since no DNA is present to check it. Germline lookup yields CDR1 LGHNA and CDR2 YNFKEQ. CDR3 length: 17 residues. The chain's CDR3 is CASSQYGLAGGPDTQYF.

The chain uses TRBV10-3 and TRBJ2-3; TCRdb calls TRBD2, which cannot be checked without DNA. The CDR3 contains 15 residues. From germline, CDR1 is ENHRY and CDR2 SYGVKD. The CDR3 sequence is CAISEASGSSGTQYF.

The J gene is TRBJ2-1, the V gene TRBV12-5; the TCRdb call, TRBD1, lacks DNA for checking. The CDR3 consists of 13 residues. Germline assignment: CDR1 LGHNT and CDR2 FRNRAP. The CDR3 spells CASGQGHDNEQFF.

V gene TRBV27 combines with J gene TRBJ2-7; absent DNA, TCRdb's TRBD2 call cannot be checked. Germline V gene lookup returns CDR1 MNHEY and CDR2 SMNVEV (reference sequence). The CDR3 has 15 amino acids. The CDR3 region is CASSSLGLATYEQYF.

The V call is TRBV2, the J call TRBJ2-1. The germline gives CDR1 SNHLY, CDR2 FYNNEI. The CDR3 extends over 15 amino acids. CDR3: CASSRWDSSYNEQFF.

The V call is TRBV20-1, the J call TRBJ2-4; TCRdb names TRBD1, which stays unverified in the absence of DNA. CDR3 length: 13 amino acids. Germline lookup yields CDR1 DFQATT and CDR2 SNEGSKA (reference sequence). The CDR3 here is CSGRGEAKNIQYF.

The chain couples TRBV20-1 to TRBJ2-1; TCRdb designates TRBD2, a call that cannot be tested without DNA. CDR1 is DFQATT, CDR2 SNEGSKA, per germline (reference sequence). The CDR3 has 17 residues. CDR3 sequence reads: CSARPSGESHSYNEQFF.

This chain links TRBV30 with TRBJ1-1; TCRdb indicates TRBD1, and absent DNA this call remains unverified. The CDR3 covers 13 residues. Germline CDR1 reads GTSNPN; CDR2 reads SVGIG (reference sequence). CDR3 loop: CAWSAPGNTEAFF.